These T cell receptor beta chains were read from a single sample in a study of patients and donors after allogeneic stem cell transplantation. TCRdb fed the RT-PCR reads into MiXCR, producing one record per CDR3 protein. The sample yields 2,500 to 3,000 distinct CDR3 sequences, under 7% seen once. What was sequenced was blood, either unsorted or a sorted T cell fraction (not recorded which). Receptors originate from a human donor who was either an allogeneic HSCT recipient or a stem cell or donor lymphocyte infusion donor (not recorded which). It is not recorded whose cells these are; they may come from a transplant donor. Both conserved end residues are part of each CDR3. Each record gives: D gene, J gene, V gene, clone size, CDR3 protein, CDR3 DNA. A D gene is named only where the DNA matches it firmly. For some rows the clone size is stated as once, few or many, or as a class when expanded; others skip it.

D gene: TRBD1
J gene: TRBJ2-7
V gene: TRBV10-3
clone size: medium-sized
CDR3 protein: CATGTAYEQYF
CDR3 DNA: TGTGCCACCGGGACAGCCTACGAGCAGTACTTC

D gene: -
J gene: TRBJ2-7
V gene: TRBV11-3
clone size: -
CDR3 protein: CASSFDRSRSYEQYF
CDR3 DNA: TGTGCCAGCAGCTTCGACAGGTCCCGCTCCTACGAGCAGTACTTC

D gene: -
J gene: TRBJ2-1
V gene: TRBV24-1
clone size: -
CDR3 protein: CATSDRGLSNEQFF
CDR3 DNA: TGTGCCACCAGTGACAGGGGTCTCAGCAATGAGCAGTTCTTC

D gene: TRBD2
J gene: TRBJ2-1
V gene: TRBV7-2
clone size: -
CDR3 protein: CASSPRLAGFHEQFF
CDR3 DNA: TGTGCCAGCAGCCCCCGACTAGCGGGGTTTCATGAGCAGTTCTTC

D gene: -
J gene: TRBJ2-7
V gene: TRBV12-5
clone size: few
CDR3 protein: CASGPASSYEQYF
CDR3 DNA: TGTGCTAGTGGTCCCGCTAGCTCCTACGAGCAGTACTTC

D gene: TRBD2
J gene: TRBJ2-1
V gene: TRBV19
clone size: medium-sized
CDR3 protein: CASSIQLAGGRNEQFF
CDR3 DNA: TGTGCCAGTAGTATCCAGCTAGCGGGAGGAAGGAATGAGCAGTTCTTC

D gene: -
J gene: TRBJ2-1
V gene: TRBV20-1
clone size: medium-sized
CDR3 protein: CICRRTGITNEQFF
CDR3 DNA: TGCATTTGCAGGCGAACCGGGATCACCAATGAGCAGTTCTTC

D gene: -
J gene: TRBJ2-1
V gene: TRBV4-3
clone size: medium-sized
CDR3 protein: CASSPGGYLVYNEQFF
CDR3 DNA: TGCGCCAGCAGCCCGGGGGGCTACCTAGTTTACAATGAGCAGTTCTTC

D gene: TRBD1
J gene: TRBJ1-2
V gene: TRBV7-2
clone size: medium-sized
CDR3 protein: CASSPGQGEGYTF
CDR3 DNA: TGTGCCAGCAGCCCGGGACAGGGGGAAGGCTACACCTTC

D gene: -
J gene: TRBJ1-2
V gene: TRBV10-3
clone size: medium-sized
CDR3 protein: CAISESVNIYGYTF
CDR3 DNA: TGTGCCATCAGTGAGTCTGTGAACATCTATGGCTACACCTTC

D gene: -
J gene: TRBJ2-2
V gene: TRBV10-1
clone size: medium-sized
CDR3 protein: CASKFSSTGELFF
CDR3 DNA: TGCGCCAGCAAGTTTAGTTCTACCGGGGAGCTGTTTTTT

D gene: TRBD2
J gene: TRBJ2-5
V gene: TRBV29-1
clone size: medium-sized
CDR3 protein: CSVVSSGFKKTQYF
CDR3 DNA: TGCAGCGTTGTGTCTAGCGGGTTCAAGAAGACCCAGTACTTC

D gene: -
J gene: TRBJ2-5
V gene: TRBV11-2
clone size: medium-sized
CDR3 protein: CASSVSVQETQYF
CDR3 DNA: TGTGCCAGCAGCGTTAGCGTCCAAGAGACCCAGTACTTC

D gene: -
J gene: TRBJ1-1
V gene: TRBV5-1
clone size: -
CDR3 protein: CASSLVVNTEAFF
CDR3 DNA: TGCGCCAGCAGCTTGGTAGTGAACACTGAAGCTTTCTTT

D gene: TRBD1
J gene: TRBJ2-5
V gene: TRBV29-1
clone size: medium-sized
CDR3 protein: CSVESRTGRETQYF
CDR3 DNA: TGCAGCGTTGAATCCAGGACAGGGCGAGAGACCCAGTACTTC

D gene: -
J gene: TRBJ2-7
V gene: TRBV7-2
clone size: medium-sized
CDR3 protein: CASSLVQDYEQYF
CDR3 DNA: TGTGCCAGCAGCTTAGTGCAGGACTACGAGCAGTACTTC

D gene: -
J gene: TRBJ2-3
V gene: TRBV18
clone size: few
CDR3 protein: CASSLRAADTQYF
CDR3 DNA: TGTGCCAGCTCACTGAGGGCAGCAGATACGCAGTATTTT

D gene: -
J gene: TRBJ2-7
V gene: TRBV6-2/TRBV6-3
clone size: medium-sized
CDR3 protein: CASSNGGGGSYEQYF
CDR3 DNA: TGTGCCAGCAGCAACGGAGGGGGCGGCTCCTACGAGCAGTACTTC

D gene: -
J gene: TRBJ1-2
V gene: TRBV27
clone size: few
CDR3 protein: CASSLTGSVSRTF
CDR3 DNA: TGTGCCAGCAGTTTAACAGGGTCGGTGTCGCGCACCTTC

D gene: -
J gene: TRBJ2-7
V gene: TRBV6-6
clone size: -
CDR3 protein: CASSYEFYEQYF
CDR3 DNA: TGTGCCAGCAGTTACGAGTTCTACGAGCAGTACTTC

D gene: TRBD1
J gene: TRBJ1-1
V gene: TRBV29-1
clone size: few
CDR3 protein: CSVSRDRSTEAFF
CDR3 DNA: TGCAGCGTGAGCCGGGACAGATCCACTGAAGCTTTCTTT

D gene: -
J gene: TRBJ2-1
V gene: TRBV20-1
clone size: few
CDR3 protein: CSARVRPTSNEQFF
CDR3 DNA: TGCAGTGCTAGAGTGAGACCTACTAGCAATGAGCAGTTCTTC

D gene: -
J gene: TRBJ1-2
V gene: TRBV10-3
clone size: medium-sized
CDR3 protein: CAISELGRTYTF
CDR3 DNA: TGTGCCATCAGTGAGCTGGGGAGGACTTACACCTTC

D gene: -
J gene: TRBJ2-6
V gene: TRBV7-2
clone size: few
CDR3 protein: CASSPQYSGANVLTF
CDR3 DNA: TGTGCCAGCAGCCCACAATACTCTGGGGCCAACGTCCTGACTTTC

D gene: -
J gene: TRBJ1-5
V gene: TRBV7-2
clone size: medium-sized
CDR3 protein: CASSPLRGSNQPQHF
CDR3 DNA: TGTGCCAGCAGCCCCCTAAGGGGGAGCAATCAGCCCCAGCATTTT

D gene: -
J gene: TRBJ1-1
V gene: TRBV12-3/TRBV12-4
clone size: medium-sized
CDR3 protein: CASSPGVGPTEAFF
CDR3 DNA: TGTGCCAGCAGCCCCGGGGTAGGACCCACTGAAGCTTTCTTT

D gene: -
J gene: TRBJ1-5
V gene: TRBV18
clone size: medium-sized
CDR3 protein: CASSPIGVNQPQHF
CDR3 DNA: TGTGCCAGCTCACCAATAGGAGTCAATCAGCCCCAGCATTTT

D gene: -
J gene: TRBJ1-1
V gene: TRBV6-6
clone size: -
CDR3 protein: CASLWGVSTEAFF
CDR3 DNA: TGTGCCAGCCTTTGGGGGGTAAGCACTGAAGCTTTCTTT

D gene: -
J gene: TRBJ2-3
V gene: TRBV29-1
clone size: medium-sized
CDR3 protein: CSARPGSSTDTQYF
CDR3 DNA: TGCAGCGCCCGCCCCGGGAGCTCCACAGATACGCAGTATTTT

D gene: -
J gene: TRBJ2-5
V gene: TRBV19
clone size: medium-sized
CDR3 protein: CASSIDLGYQETQYF
CDR3 DNA: TGTGCCAGTAGTATAGATTTGGGCTACCAAGAGACCCAGTACTTC

D gene: -
J gene: TRBJ2-7
V gene: TRBV19
clone size: -
CDR3 protein: CASSIWGEPSYEQYF
CDR3 DNA: TGTGCCAGTAGTATCTGGGGGGAGCCCTCCTACGAGCAGTACTTC

D gene: -
J gene: TRBJ2-7
V gene: TRBV6-5
clone size: medium-sized
CDR3 protein: CASSNSGSSYEQYF
CDR3 DNA: TGTGCCAGCAGTAATAGCGGAAGCTCCTACGAGCAGTACTTC

D gene: TRBD2
J gene: TRBJ2-1
V gene: TRBV20-1
clone size: medium-sized
CDR3 protein: CSARIRLAGGPSEQFF
CDR3 DNA: TGCAGTGCTAGAATCCGGCTAGCGGGAGGGCCTAGTGAGCAGTTCTTC

D gene: -
J gene: TRBJ2-5
V gene: TRBV29-1
clone size: medium-sized
CDR3 protein: CSVDSATSFQETQYF
CDR3 DNA: TGCAGCGTTGATTCCGCGACTAGTTTTCAAGAGACCCAGTACTTC

D gene: -
J gene: TRBJ1-6
V gene: TRBV18
clone size: -
CDR3 protein: CASSPTGTDSPLHF
CDR3 DNA: TGTGCCAGCTCACCTACAGGGACGGATTCACCCCTCCACTTT

D gene: -
J gene: TRBJ1-1
V gene: TRBV3-1
clone size: -
CDR3 protein: CASGLENTEAFF
CDR3 DNA: TGTGCCAGCGGTCTCGAAAACACTGAAGCTTTCTTT

D gene: TRBD1
J gene: TRBJ2-7
V gene: TRBV6-5
clone size: medium-sized
CDR3 protein: CASSYRGQGTYEQYF
CDR3 DNA: TGTGCCAGCAGTTACAGGGGACAGGGAACCTACGAGCAGTACTTC